Listed below are T cell receptor beta chains from one sample, sequenced in a study of T-cell reconstitution after alpha-beta-depleted transplantation in children. TCRdb re-analysed the PCR reads in MiXCR, keeping a single row per CDR3 protein. The table records under 250,000 distinct CDR3 sequences, 6.6% of them present only once. The sequenced sample was PBMCs, obtained before TCRalphabeta/CD19-depleted stem cell transplant. The receptors come from a boy aged 2 to 10 with acute lymphoblastic leukemia, due to receive a stem cell transplant. Both conserved end residues are part of each CDR3. A D gene is named only where the DNA matches it firmly. Clone size is stated in some rows and not others, as once, few, many or a class when expanded.

D	size	J	V	CDR3	DNA
NA	many	TRBJ2-2	TRBV27	CASTLKPYTGELFF	TGTGCCAGCACCCTCAAGCCATACACCGGGGAGCTGTTTTTT
TRBD1	NA	TRBJ2-3	TRBV20-1	CSAREPQGVTDTQYF	TGCAGTGCTAGAGAGCCGCAGGGGGTCACAGATACGCAGTATTTT
NA	many	TRBJ1-5	TRBV10-3	CAIRDGNQPQHF	TGTGCCATCAGGGACGGTAATCAGCCCCAGCATTTT
NA	many	TRBJ2-2	TRBV28	CASARPPSTGELFF	TGTGCCAGCGCCCGTCCCCCGAGCACCGGGGAGCTGTTTTTT
TRBD1	NA	TRBJ1-5	TRBV12-3/TRBV12-4	CASSLNGQGNQPQHF	TGTGCCAGCAGTTTAAATGGACAGGGAAATCAGCCCCAGCATTTT
NA	few	TRBJ2-6	TRBV10-1	CASSGKGSGANVLTF	TGCGCCAGCAGTGGGAAGGGCTCCGGGGCCAACGTCCTGACTTTC
NA	many	TRBJ2-7	TRBV6-2/TRBV6-3	CASLKGLVDF	TGTGCCAGCCTAAAAGGCCTGGTCGACTTC
TRBD1	NA	TRBJ2-7	TRBV18	CASSPPDRVNYEQYF	TGTGCCAGCTCACCCCCGGACAGGGTGAACTACGAGCAGTACTTC
NA	NA	TRBJ2-4	TRBV12-5	CASGLRVLSKNIQYF	TGTGCTAGTGGTTTGCGGGTCCTCTCCAAAAACATTCAGTACTTC
TRBD1	many	TRBJ2-2	TRBV28	CASSLGDRGASAGELFF	TGTGCCAGCAGTTTAGGAGACAGGGGCGCGTCAGCCGGGGAGCTGTTTTTT
NA	many	TRBJ2-7	TRBV5-1	CASSFGGAPKPPNEQYF	TGCGCCAGCAGCTTCGGGGGAGCCCCCAAGCCTCCCAACGAGCAGTACTTC
NA	few	TRBJ2-5	TRBV4-2	CASSQGGPKDETQYF	TGTGCCAGCAGCCAAGGAGGGCCAAAAGATGAGACCCAGTACTTC
NA	many	TRBJ2-2	TRBV6-1	CASSALANTGELFF	TGTGCCAGCAGTGCTTTAGCGAACACCGGGGAGCTGTTTTTT
TRBD1	many	TRBJ1-1	TRBV5-1	CASSPGQGMNTEAFF	TGCGCCAGCAGCCCCGGACAGGGGATGAACACTGAAGCTTTCTTT
NA	many	TRBJ1-5	TRBV29-1	CSVGPGSNQPQHF	TGCAGCGTTGGTCCGGGGAGCAATCAGCCCCAGCATTTT
NA	many	TRBJ2-2	TRBV5-1	CASSLGPARGTGELFF	TGCGCCAGCAGCTTGGGTCCAGCAAGGGGCACCGGGGAGCTGTTTTTT
NA	many	TRBJ2-2	TRBV7-2	CASTPPNVGTGELFF	TGTGCCAGCACCCCCCCGAATGTGGGTACCGGGGAGCTGTTTTTT
TRBD2	many	TRBJ2-5	TRBV9	CASSVGTSGRTETQYF	TGTGCCAGCAGCGTCGGGACTAGCGGGAGGACTGAGACCCAGTACTTC
TRBD1	NA	TRBJ1-5	TRBV12-3/TRBV12-4	CASTAQGAGQPQHF	TGTGCCAGCACAGCCCAGGGGGCCGGTCAGCCCCAGCATTTT
NA	NA	TRBJ1-2	TRBV5-5	CASSLEDRGPYGYTF	TGTGCCAGCAGCTTGGAGGACCGTGGCCCCTATGGCTACACCTTC
NA	NA	TRBJ2-1	TRBV28	CASSRPRGAGGNEQFF	TGTGCCAGCAGCCGCCCTCGGGGGGCGGGTGGCAATGAGCAGTTCTTC
TRBD1	NA	TRBJ2-7	TRBV7-6	CASTLPTPPTGGSMYEQYF	TGTGCCAGCACCCTTCCCACCCCCCCGACAGGGGGCTCTATGTACGAGCAGTACTTC
TRBD2	many	TRBJ2-3	TRBV6-2/TRBV6-3	CASSSRGRQLTDTQYF	TGTGCCAGCAGTTCGCGGGGGAGACAACTCACAGATACGCAGTATTTT
NA	once	TRBJ1-5	TRBV11-2	CASSFFAGGAGWNQPQHF	TGTGCCAGCAGCTTTTTTGCGGGCGGGGCTGGGTGGAATCAGCCCCAGCATTTT
NA	many	TRBJ2-7	TRBV28	CATLGTHRYSYEQYF	TGTGCCACCTTAGGTACACATCGCTACTCCTACGAGCAGTACTTC
NA	many	TRBJ2-2	TRBV3-1	CASSQRPDTEGGELFF	TGTGCCAGCAGCCAAAGGCCCGACACCGAGGGCGGGGAGCTGTTTTTT
NA	many	TRBJ1-1	TRBV12-3/TRBV12-4	CASSFQTVNTEAFF	TGTGCCAGCAGTTTTCAGACAGTAAACACTGAAGCTTTCTTT
NA	few	TRBJ2-6	TRBV18	CASSPFKSQGNGANVLTF	TGTGCCAGCTCACCCTTTAAGTCCCAGGGGAATGGGGCCAACGTCCTGACTTTC
TRBD1	few	TRBJ1-1	TRBV6-2/TRBV6-3	CASSLRTGEMNTEAFF	TGTGCCAGCAGCCTTCGGACAGGAGAAATGAACACTGAAGCTTTCTTT
NA	many	TRBJ1-3	TRBV10-3	CAISELRRVYGNTIYF	TGTGCCATCAGTGAATTAAGACGCGTTTATGGAAACACCATATATTTT
NA	many	TRBJ2-1	TRBV14	CASSPRLVSSYNEQFF	TGTGCCAGCAGCCCCCGGCTCGTTTCCTCCTACAATGAGCAGTTCTTC
TRBD1	NA	TRBJ1-2	TRBV6-5	CASSHPTGAKGYTF	TGTGCCAGCAGTCACCCGACAGGGGCTAAGGGCTACACCTTC
TRBD2	few	TRBJ2-2	TRBV10-1	CASSGRLAGGSNTGELFF	TGCGCCAGCAGTGGACGGCTAGCGGGGGGATCGAACACCGGGGAGCTGTTTTTT
TRBD2	few	TRBJ2-5	TRBV11-1	CASSLDPGLAGWGQETQYF	TGTGCCAGCAGCTTAGATCCAGGACTAGCGGGATGGGGCCAAGAGACCCAGTACTTC
NA	few	TRBJ2-7	TRBV6-1	CASSRRHSNYEQYF	TGTGCCAGCAGTCGTAGACATTCTAACTACGAGCAGTACTTC
NA	many	TRBJ2-5	TRBV28	CASSPIPTVLGTQYF	TGTGCCAGCAGTCCCATCCCGACAGTGTTAGGGACCCAGTACTTC
NA	many	TRBJ2-3	TRBV5-1	CASSLVLGGPSADTQYF	TGCGCCAGCAGCTTGGTGCTTGGGGGGCCGTCAGCAGATACGCAGTATTTT
NA	many	TRBJ1-5	TRBV7-2	CASSIRGDQPQHF	TGTGCCAGCAGCATCAGGGGCGATCAGCCCCAGCATTTT
NA	NA	TRBJ2-1	TRBV7-8	CASSLAGQGSSYNEQFF	TGTGCCAGCAGCTTAGCAGGTCAGGGGAGCTCCTACAATGAGCAGTTCTTC
NA	NA	TRBJ2-3	TRBV28	CASSPPPGDTQYF	TGTGCCAGCAGCCCTCCCCCAGGAGATACGCAGTATTTT
TRBD1	many	TRBJ1-2	TRBV9	CASSVNRGGANYGYTF	TGTGCCAGCAGCGTAAACAGGGGGGGAGCTAACTATGGCTACACCTTC
NA	many	TRBJ1-1	TRBV27	CASSLHRGTEAFF	TGTGCCAGCAGTTTACACCGAGGCACTGAAGCTTTCTTT
TRBD2	few	TRBJ2-7	TRBV7-2	CASSSSSGGYEQYF	TGTGCCAGCAGCTCCTCTAGCGGGGGCTACGAGCAGTACTTC
TRBD1	few	TRBJ1-5	TRBV7-8	CASSPGTGGHQPQHF	TGTGCCAGCAGCCCGGGAACAGGGGGGCATCAGCCCCAGCATTTT
NA	few	TRBJ2-3	TRBV20-1	CSAGYRVGTDTQYF	TGCAGTGCTGGCTACAGGGTTGGTACAGATACGCAGTATTTT
TRBD2	many	TRBJ2-1	TRBV10-3	CAISELLAGYNEQFF	TGTGCCATCAGTGAGTTACTAGCGGGGTACAATGAGCAGTTCTTC
NA	NA	TRBJ2-7	TRBV7-2	CATSFLYEQYF	TGTGCCACCAGCTTCCTATACGAGCAGTACTTC
NA	many	TRBJ2-1	TRBV3-1	CASSQASFCLLVDEQFF	TGTGCCAGCAGCCAGGCCTCCTTTTGTCTCCTCGTCGATGAGCAGTTCTTC
NA	many	TRBJ2-3	TRBV29-1	CSAGRDGATDTQYF	TGCAGCGCCGGCCGGGACGGAGCCACAGATACGCAGTATTTT